This TCR beta chain was sequenced during a study of a mutant IDH1 vaccine in newly diagnosed glioma. Study summary: Treatment recipients were about 62% male and about 40% female, and their mean age was around 37 years. Pretreatment consisted of radiotherapy, temozolomide, or both, with most receiving both. Study conclusions and caveats: Alterations occurring in top peripheral T cell clonotypes seemed unrelated to pseudoprogression.

The sample's time point: baseline, week 1 (first vaccination visit). Treatment defined: pre-vaccination baseline after standard-of-care therapy. Astrocytomas that were new, WHO grade 3 or 4, IDH1-mutant and ATRX-lost were present in the donors. Comment on this clone: The antigen is undetermined.

Losses at the gene ends were 6 bases for V and 5 bases for J; bases not matched to a gene: 8. In germline, CDR1 is SGHRS, CDR2 YFSETQ. The CDR3 contains 14 residues. Sequenced by immunoSEQ multiplex PCR; TCRdb stores in-frame clones only, minus some. The sample carries some 67,000 clones, approximately 82% recorded once. The input for sequencing was peripheral blood mononuclear cells (PBMCs), taken from a glioma patient treated with radiotherapy, temozolomide or both. The receptor was isolated from a woman aged 18-29 years with glioma. Some clones in this sample may be carry-over from other donors' samples. This chain links TRBV5-1 with TRBJ2-5, with 9 bases identical to TRBD1. CDR3 sequence (DNA): TGCGCCAGCACCGGGACAGGGAGGGCCGAGACCCAGTACTTC. This encodes CASTGTGRAETQYF.